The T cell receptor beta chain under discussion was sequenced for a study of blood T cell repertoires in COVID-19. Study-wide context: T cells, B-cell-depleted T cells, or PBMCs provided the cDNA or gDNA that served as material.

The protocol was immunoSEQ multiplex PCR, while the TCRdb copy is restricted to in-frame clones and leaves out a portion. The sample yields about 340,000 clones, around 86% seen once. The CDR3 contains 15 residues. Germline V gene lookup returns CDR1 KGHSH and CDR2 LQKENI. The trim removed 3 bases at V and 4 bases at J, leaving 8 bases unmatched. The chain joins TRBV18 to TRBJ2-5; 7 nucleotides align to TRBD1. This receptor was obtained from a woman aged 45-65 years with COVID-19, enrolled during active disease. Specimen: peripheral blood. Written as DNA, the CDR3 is TGTGCCAGCTCACCTTTGACAGGGTCTTCAGAGACCCAGTACTTC. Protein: CASSPLTGSSETQYF.